One sample yielded the 29 T cell receptor beta chains listed below, sequenced in a study of T cell responses to AZD1222 COVID-19 vaccine. Profiling relied on immunoSEQ multiplex PCR, and the TCRdb table lists in-frame clones only, not all of them. The sample includes approximately 130,000 clones, 90% to 95% of them seen just once. The source material was peripheral blood, sampled on day 0 of AZD1222 vaccination. These receptors originate from an adult in good health.

The chain couples TRBV7-9 to TRBJ1-3, with a possible D match to TRBD1 (5 bases). The CDR3 is 17 residues long. Deletions cut 1 base from V and 0 bases from J, with 13 bases between. Germline lookup yields CDR1 SEHNR and CDR2 FQNEAQ (reference sequence). CDR3: CASSLVVGASSGNTIYF. The DNA of the CDR3 is TGTGCCAGCAGCTTAGTGGTAGGGGCCAGCTCTGGAAACACCATATATTTT.

The gene calls are TRBV27 and TRBJ1-2; D not resolved. Deletions cut 3 bases from V and 6 bases from J, with 11 bases between. The CDR3 totals 13 residues. Germline V CDR1 and CDR2: MNHEY, SMNVEV (reference sequence). The chain's CDR3 is CASSFSGSDGYTF. CDR3 coding DNA: TGTGCCAGCAGTTTCTCTGGTTCAGATGGCTACACCTTC.

This clone appeared once. This chain connects TRBV7-2 to TRBJ2-1; a weak D match, TRBD2 (6 bases). Germline loops: CDR1 SGHTA, CDR2 FQGNSA. V shed 4 bases and J shed 5 bases, with 15 bases lying between them. This CDR3 is 15 amino acids long. The CDR3 DNA follows: TGTGCCAGCAGCTCCTCCGGGACTCTGCACAATGAGCAGTTCTTC. Translation gives CASSSSGTLHNEQFF. Supplemented by reference TRBV7-2 and TRBJ2-1, the full variable domain reads GAGVSQSPSNKVTEKGKDVELRCDPISGHTALYWYRQSLGQGLEFLIYFQGNSAPDKSGLPSDRFSAERTGGSVSTLTIQRTQQEDSAVYLCASSSSGTLHNEQFFGPGTRLTVL.

J is TRBJ2-7 and V is TRBV7-2, with 11 nucleotides matching TRBD2. Germline CDR1 reads SGHTA; CDR2 reads FQGNSA. This CDR3 spans 15 amino acids. V was pared by 5 bases and J by 4 bases, with 7 bases of the junction left unmatched. The CDR3, as DNA: TGTGCCAGCAGCCCAACTAGCGGGAGTTCTTACGAGCAGTACTTC. Amino acids: CASSPTSGSSYEQYF.

The chain joins TRBV18 to TRBJ1-6, with TRBD1 identical over 8 bases. The length of the CDR3 is 16 residues. Germline assignment: CDR1 KGHSH and CDR2 LQKENI. The ends lost 4 bases at V and 5 bases at J; junction bases unmatched: 7. The chain's CDR3 is CASSRGTGKHNSPLHF. The DNA for the CDR3 is TGTGCCAGCTCACGCGGGACAGGAAAGCATAATTCACCCCTCCACTTT.

The chain couples TRBV9 to TRBJ2-1; tentative D call: TRBD2 (5 bases). CDR1 and CDR2 from the germline V gene are SGDLS and YYNGEE. This CDR3 region has 13 residues. Trimming pared 4 bases from V and 8 bases from J, leaving 13 bases between. CDR3 coding DNA: TGTGCCAGCAGCCCCGGGGATACTGATGAGCAGTTCTTC. Translation gives CASSPGDTDEQFF.

In this sample, this clone turned up once. V is TRBV20-1 and J is TRBJ2-7; D not certain. This CDR3 is 10 amino acids long. Germline V gene lookup returns CDR1 DFQATT and CDR2 SNEGSKA (reference sequence). The V end was cut by 7 bases, the J end by 6 bases, with 10 bases between. CDR3 nucleotide sequence: TGCAGTGTCCCACTTCGCGAGCAGTACTTC. This sequence encodes CSVPLREQYF.

J is TRBJ2-3 and V is TRBV4-2; 11 bases line up with TRBD2. Germline loops: CDR1 LGHNA, CDR2 YNFKEQ. The junction had 13 bases not matched to a gene; V was cut back by 5 bases and J by 3 bases. The CDR3 has 18 amino acids. CDR3 sequence reads: CASSKAGTSGRRTDTQYF. The CDR3 nucleotides read TGTGCCAGCAGCAAAGCAGGGACTAGCGGTCGGAGGACAGATACGCAGTATTTT.

This chain joins TRBV10-3 and TRBJ2-2, with D perhaps TRBD2 (5 bases). V lost 4 bases, J lost 1 base, and 10 bases lay in between. The CDR3 is made up of 15 amino acids. CDR1 and CDR2 (germline): ENHRY, SYGVKD. The CDR3 coding sequence is TGTGCCATCAGTGTTCTGGGGAGGAACACCGGGGAGCTGTTTTTT. This sequence encodes CAISVLGRNTGELFF.

The chain combines TRBV5-1 with TRBJ2-3; tentatively, D is TRBD2 (6 bases). This CDR3 comprises 17 residues. CDR1 SGHRS and CDR2 YFSETQ come from the germline V gene. Trimming removed 4 bases from V and 1 base from J, with 19 bases in between. The DNA of the CDR3 is TGCGCCAGCAGCCCGGGCCCCCGGGGGTCTGGCACAGATACGCAGTATTTT. It yields the protein CASSPGPRGSGTDTQYF.

The CDR3 spells CASSLTRNSGANVLTF. CDR3 in DNA: TGTGCCAGCAGCTTAACCCGGAACTCTGGGGCCAACGTCCTGACTTTC. This chain uses TRBV7-3 with TRBJ2-6; D call uncertain. The germline V gene encodes CDR1 SGHTA and CDR2 FQGTGA. This CDR3 has 16 residues. The V gene lost 0 bases and the J gene lost 0 bases, with 6 bases spanning the gap.

V gene TRBV11-3 combines with J gene TRBJ2-1; unclear D gene. The CDR3 extends over 15 amino acids. In germline, CDR1 is SGHNT, CDR2 YENEEA. The V end lost 0 bases, the J end lost 6 bases, and 12 bases lay between the germline ends. The CDR3 region is CASSLDSGLGNEQFF. CDR3 sequence (DNA): TGTGCCAGCAGCTTAGACTCCGGTTTGGGCAATGAGCAGTTCTTC.

V and J are TRBV4-1 and TRBJ2-1; TRBD1 or TRBD2 may be the D gene (5 bases each). Trimming stripped 4 bases from V and 3 bases from J, with 13 bases between. The CDR3 runs to 15 residues. CDR1 is MGHRA, CDR2 YSYEKL, per germline. The CDR3 spells CASSRGEGLYNEQFF. CDR3 nucleotides: TGCGCCAGCAGCCGAGGTGAGGGGCTCTACAATGAGCAGTTCTTC.

The rearrangement links TRBV19 to TRBJ2-2; D possibly corresponds to TRBD1 (5 bases). Germline V CDR1 and CDR2: LNHDA, SQIVND (reference sequence). The V end lost 5 bases, the J end lost 5 bases, and 15 bases lay between the germline ends. This CDR3 has 15 residues. CDR3 in DNA: TGTGCCAGTAGTCCTCAGGGAAGTGGGACCGGGGAGCTGTTTTTT. Translating it yields CASSPQGSGTGELFF.

V usage is TRBV28 and J usage is TRBJ1-2, with 7 positions matching TRBD1. Germline assignment: CDR1 MDHEN and CDR2 SYDVKM. The J segment lost 2 bases and the V segment lost 5 bases, leaving 11 bases of the junction unmatched. CDR3 length: 16 amino acids. The CDR3 DNA reads as TGTGCCAGCAGTCAACCTTGGACAGGACTAAACTATGGCTACACCTTC. Its translation: CASSQPWTGLNYGYTF.

This clone was seen only a few times. The chain carries TRBV10-3 and TRBJ2-3; D gene ambiguous. The CDR3 has 14 amino acids. Germline assignment: CDR1 ENHRY and CDR2 SYGVKD. Trimming removed 2 bases at V and 1 base at J, with 7 bases between. The CDR3 is CAISETARTDTQYF. The CDR3 nucleotides read TGTGCCATCAGTGAGACAGCTCGCACAGATACGCAGTATTTT.

The gene calls are TRBV10-3 and TRBJ2-1; TRBD2 agrees at 10 bases. This CDR3 has 15 residues. In germline, CDR1 is ENHRY, CDR2 SYGVKD. The ends lost 4 bases at V and 5 bases at J; junction bases unmatched: 5. CDR3 in DNA: TGTGCCATCAGTGGAACGGGACTAGCGAACAATGAGCAGTTCTTC. Its translation is CAISGTGLANNEQFF.

This chain links TRBV28 with TRBJ2-7; D uncertain. Trimming took 3 bases from V and 7 from J, leaving 7 bases between them. Per germline, CDR1 MDHEN and CDR2 SYDVKM. CDR3 length: 11 residues. CDR3 sequence reads: CASSFATEQYF. The CDR3 DNA sequence: TGTGCCAGCAGTTTCGCAACAGAGCAGTACTTC.

The chain employs TRBV4-2 and TRBJ2-2; 9 nucleotides agree with TRBD1. The V and J ends lost 4 bases and 5 bases, in that order; junction bases with no gene match: 5. The CDR3 spans 15 residues. The germline V gene has CDR1 LGHNA and CDR2 YNFKEQ. This CDR3 reads CASSPDRGKTGELFF. The CDR3 DNA is TGTGCCAGCAGCCCCGACAGGGGGAAGACCGGGGAGCTGTTTTTT.

This rearrangement joins TRBV28 to TRBJ2-2; D gene unclear. V gave up 2 bases and J gave up 6 bases, with 10 bases separating them. The CDR3 is 14 residues long. Germline V gene sequence: CDR1 MDHEN, CDR2 SYDVKM. The CDR3 is CASSLDSLAGELFF. In DNA, the CDR3 is TGTGCCAGCAGTTTAGATAGCCTTGCCGGGGAGCTGTTTTTT.

This rearrangement joins TRBV6-6 to TRBJ1-5, with D uncertain. The germline V gene has CDR1 MNHNY and CDR2 SVGAGI (reference sequence). This CDR3 has 14 amino acids. With 5 bases removed from V and 4 bases from J, the gap between germline ends came to 12 bases. The CDR3 region has the DNA TGTGCCAGCAGTCCCCTTGGTAAGAATCAGCCCCAGCATTTT. Its translation is CASSPLGKNQPQHF.

The rearrangement joins TRBV9 to TRBJ2-2, with 9 bases that match TRBD2. V shed 4 bases, J shed 5 bases, and the junction held 6 bases outside the gene matches. The CDR3 is 15 residues long. In germline, CDR1 is SGDLS, CDR2 YYNGEE. The CDR3, as DNA: TGTGCCAGCAGCCCGCGGGAGGGGTATACCGGGGAGCTGTTTTTT. Translating it yields CASSPREGYTGELFF.

The DNA for the CDR3 is TGTGCCAGCAGCCCGCAGGGAGGGAGATCTGAAGCTTTCTTT. This sequence encodes CASSPQGGRSEAFF. The V and J genes are TRBV7-2 and TRBJ1-1, with D possibly being TRBD1 (5 bases). The CDR3 loop spans 14 amino acids. Per the germline V gene, CDR1 is SGHTA and CDR2 is FQGNSA. With 5 bases removed from V and 6 bases from J, the gap between germline ends came to 16 bases. Full variable domain (missing parts from reference TRBV7-2 and TRBJ1-1): GAGVSQSPSNKVTEKGKDVELRCDPISGHTALYWYRQSLGQGLEFLIYFQGNSAPDKSGLPSDRFSAERTGGSVSTLTIQRTQQEDSAVYLCASSPQGGRSEAFFGQGTRLTVV.

The chain uses TRBV9 and TRBJ2-3; TRBD2 matches at 10 bases. The CDR3 covers 16 residues. V lost 0 bases to trimming and J lost 4 bases; unmatched junction nucleotides: 5. CDR1 is SGDLS and CDR2 is YYNGEE in the germline V gene. The CDR3 nucleotides read TGTGCCAGCAGCGTAGGCTCTAGCGGGAGCTCAGATACGCAGTATTTT. As protein: CASSVGSSGSSDTQYF.

The rearrangement joins TRBV30 to TRBJ1-2; D might be TRBD1 (6 bases). This CDR3 has 13 residues. Germline V CDR1 and CDR2: GTSNPN, SVGIG (reference sequence). V shed 1 base and J shed 1 base, with 7 bases lying between them. The CDR3 coding sequence is TGTGCCTGGAGTGCAGGGGATAACTATGGCTACACCTTC. Its translation: CAWSAGDNYGYTF. The entire variable domain, with the rest obtained from reference TRBV30 and TRBJ1-2, is as follows: SQTIHQWPATLVQPVGSPLSLECTVEGTSNPNLYWYRQAAGRGLQLLFYSVGIGQISSEVPQNLSASRPQDRQFILSSKKLLLSDSGFYLCAWSAGDNYGYTFGSGTRLTVV.

The genes are TRBV28 and TRBJ1-4, with D possibly matching TRBD1 (6 bases). V shed 6 bases and J shed 3 bases, with 14 bases lying between them. Germline CDR1 MDHEN, CDR2 SYDVKM. The CDR3 totals 15 residues. As DNA, the CDR3 is TGTGCCAGCAGCTTTGACCGGGGGCCTAATGAAAAACTGTTTTTT. Residues: CASSFDRGPNEKLFF.

The chain employs TRBV3-1 (or the pseudogene TRBV3-2) and TRBJ1-5; TRBD1 is a possible D gene (6 bases). Germline loops: CDR1 LGHDT, CDR2 YNNKEL (reference sequence). The CDR3 covers 18 residues. V was shortened by 0 bases and J by 7 bases, with 22 bases between the two germline ends. CDR3 amino acids: CASSQDGPRWRGAQPQHF. For the CDR3, the DNA is TGTGCCAGCAGCCAAGATGGCCCAAGATGGAGGGGGGCACAGCCCCAGCATTTT.

V gene TRBV28 combines with J gene TRBJ1-2; 7 nucleotides align to TRBD1. V was pared by 3 bases and J by 7 bases, with 5 bases of the junction left unmatched. Germline values: CDR1 MDHEN, CDR2 SYDVKM. The CDR3 runs 13 residues. The CDR3 region has the DNA TGTGCCAGCAGTTTCGGGACAGCTATTGGCTACACCTTC. It is translated as CASSFGTAIGYTF.

The rearrangement links TRBV28 to TRBJ2-1; D is uncertain. This CDR3 has 13 amino acids. Germline CDR1 is MDHEN and CDR2 is SYDVKM. Deletions cut 5 bases from V and 6 bases from J, with 11 bases between. The CDR3 DNA reads as TGTGCCAGCAGTACATGGAAAGTCAATGAGCAGTTCTTC. Protein: CASSTWKVNEQFF.